This T cell receptor beta chain was profiled in a study of cytomegalovirus exposure and HLA in healthy donors. Across the whole study: In terms of ancestry, the Caucasian-associated cluster contained about four fifths of the 398 genotyped donors.

Whole-study findings and limits: Donor immune exposure was known only as CMV serostatus. Confirmation was obtained in vitro that three CMV-associated chains are specific for CMV antigens.

13 Jbeta primers and 60 Vbeta primers were used for the PCR. Using immunoSEQ multiplex PCR, the repertoire was profiled, and TCRdb retains in-frame clones only, with some absent. The sample carries approximately 260,000 clones, 92% recorded once. To note about this clone: Its antigen is as yet unknown.

Material for sequencing was PBMCs. The clonotype was recovered from a girl aged 2 to 10 in good health and CMV-seronegative.

The DNA for the CDR3 is TGTGCCCTTGGACAGCTTCTTCACTATGGCTACACCTTC. It encodes CALGQLLHYGYTF. The V gene is TRBV10-3, the J gene TRBJ1-2; possible D gene TRBD1, 6 bases. The germline V gene has CDR1 ENHRY and CDR2 SYGVKD. V was cut by 11 bases and J by 3 bases, with 16 bases left in between. This CDR3 has 13 residues.